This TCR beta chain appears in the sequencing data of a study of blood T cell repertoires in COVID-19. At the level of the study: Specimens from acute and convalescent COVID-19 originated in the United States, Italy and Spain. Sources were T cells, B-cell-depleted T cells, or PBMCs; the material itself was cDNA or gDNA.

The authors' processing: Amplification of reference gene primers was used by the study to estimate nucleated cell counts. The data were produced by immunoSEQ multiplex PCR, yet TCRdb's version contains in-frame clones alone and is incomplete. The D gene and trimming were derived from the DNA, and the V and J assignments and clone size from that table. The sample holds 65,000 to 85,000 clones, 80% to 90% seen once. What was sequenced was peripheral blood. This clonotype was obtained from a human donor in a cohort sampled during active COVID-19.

The CDR3 sequence: CASSPRQGKTDEQFF. As DNA, the CDR3 is TGTGCCAGCAGCCCCCGACAGGGGAAGACCGATGAGCAGTTCTTC. The genes are TRBV7-9 and TRBJ2-1, with 8 positions matching TRBD1. Germline V gives CDR1 SEHNR, CDR2 FQNEAQ (reference sequence). The junction had 11 bases not matched to a gene; V was cut back by 5 bases and J by 8 bases. The CDR3 has 15 residues.